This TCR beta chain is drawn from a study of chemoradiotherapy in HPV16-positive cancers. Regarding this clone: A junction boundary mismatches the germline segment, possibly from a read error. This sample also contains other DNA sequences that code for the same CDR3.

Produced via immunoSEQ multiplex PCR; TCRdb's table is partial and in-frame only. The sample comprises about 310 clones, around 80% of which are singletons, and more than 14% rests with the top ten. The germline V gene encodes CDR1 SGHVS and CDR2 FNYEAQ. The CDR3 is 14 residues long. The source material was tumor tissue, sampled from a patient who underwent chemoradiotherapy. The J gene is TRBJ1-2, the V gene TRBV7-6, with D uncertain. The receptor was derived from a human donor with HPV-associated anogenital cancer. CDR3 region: CASSLGRANYGYTF. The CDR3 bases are TGTGCCAGCAGCTTAGGGCGGGCAAACTATGGCTACACTTTC.